A single sample gave rise to the 3 T cell receptor beta chains below, sequenced in a study of blood T cell repertoires in COVID-19. Measured with immunoSEQ multiplex PCR; TCRdb has only the in-frame clones, and not every one. The repertoire holds 150,000 to 200,000 clones, with roughly nine tenths as singletons. The sequenced material came from peripheral blood. The receptors were gathered from a woman in her 70s with acute or convalescent COVID-19.

The chain couples TRBV5-4 to TRBJ2-1, with 8 bases fitting TRBD2. The CDR3 has 16 residues. V trimming: 3 bases; J trimming: 4 bases; junction bases outside the gene matches: 9. The germline CDR1 and CDR2 sequences are SGHNT and YYREEE (reference sequence). CDR3 coding DNA: TGTGCCAGCAGCTCCCCTAAGCGGGGGCCGTACAATGAGCAGTTCTTC. The encoded protein is CASSSPKRGPYNEQFF.

The chain carries TRBV7-6 and TRBJ1-5; D might be TRBD1 (5 bases). The germline V gene encodes CDR1 SGHVS and CDR2 FNYEAQ. Trimming removed 1 base from V and 5 bases from J, with 9 bases in between. The CDR3 runs to 14 residues. The CDR3 loop reads CASSLGGRDQPQHF. The CDR3 DNA is TGTGCCAGCAGCTTAGGGGGGAGGGATCAGCCCCAGCATTTT.

The chain employs TRBV6-5 and TRBJ1-3; D unclear. V lost 2 bases, J lost 0 bases, and 8 bases lay in between. CDR1 and CDR2 from the germline V gene are MNHEY and SVGAGI. The CDR3 consists of 15 residues. CDR3 sequence (DNA): TGTGCCAGCAGTTACGGCCCCCTCTCTGGAAACACCATATATTTT. Encoded protein: CASSYGPLSGNTIYF.